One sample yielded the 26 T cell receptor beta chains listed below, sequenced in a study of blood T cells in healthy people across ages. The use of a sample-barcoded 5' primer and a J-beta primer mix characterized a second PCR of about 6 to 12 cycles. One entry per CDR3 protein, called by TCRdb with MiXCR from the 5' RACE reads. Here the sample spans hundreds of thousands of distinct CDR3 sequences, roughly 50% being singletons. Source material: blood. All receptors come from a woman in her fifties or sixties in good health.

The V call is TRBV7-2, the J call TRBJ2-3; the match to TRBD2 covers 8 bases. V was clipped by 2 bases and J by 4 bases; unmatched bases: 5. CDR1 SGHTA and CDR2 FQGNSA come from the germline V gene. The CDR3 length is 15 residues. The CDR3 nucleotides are TGTGCCAGCAGCTTATCGGGAGGGCCCTCAGATACGCAGTATTTT. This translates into CASSLSGGPSDTQYF.

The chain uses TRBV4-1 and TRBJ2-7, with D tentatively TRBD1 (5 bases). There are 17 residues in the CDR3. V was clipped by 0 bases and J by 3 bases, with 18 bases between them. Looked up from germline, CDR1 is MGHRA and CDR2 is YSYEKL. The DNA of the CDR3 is TGCGCCAGCAGCCAAGATCACGGAGTGTGGACAAGCTACGAGCAGTACTTC. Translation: CASSQDHGVWTSYEQYF.

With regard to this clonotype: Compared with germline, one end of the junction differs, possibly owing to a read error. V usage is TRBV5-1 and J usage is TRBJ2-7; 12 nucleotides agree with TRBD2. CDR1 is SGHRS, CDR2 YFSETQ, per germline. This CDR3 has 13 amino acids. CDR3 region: CAGRTSGNYEQYF. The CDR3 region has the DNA TGCGCCGGCAGGACTAGCGGGAACTACGAGCAGTACTTC.

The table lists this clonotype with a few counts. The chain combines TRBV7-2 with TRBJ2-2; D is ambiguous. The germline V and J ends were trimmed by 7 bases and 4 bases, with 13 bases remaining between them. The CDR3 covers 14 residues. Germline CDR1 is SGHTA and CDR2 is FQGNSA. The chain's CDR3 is CASTQNWSTGELFF. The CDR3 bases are TGTGCCAGCACCCAGAATTGGAGCACCGGGGAGCTGTTTTTT.

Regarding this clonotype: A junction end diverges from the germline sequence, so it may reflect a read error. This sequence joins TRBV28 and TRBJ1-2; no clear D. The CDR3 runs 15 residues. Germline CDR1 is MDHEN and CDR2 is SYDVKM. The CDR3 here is CANSRVSTANYGYTF. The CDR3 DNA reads TGTGCCAACAGTCGGGTCTCTACCGCTAACTATGGCTACACCTTC.

As DNA, the CDR3 is TGTGCCAGCAGCTCCTGGGACAGGGGTGCCTCCGAGCAGTACTTC. This codes for CASSSWDRGASEQYF. The V and J genes are TRBV7-3 and TRBJ2-7; 10 positions match TRBD1. The V gene's germline CDR1 is SGHTA and CDR2 FQGTGA. The CDR3 runs to 15 residues. The V segment lost 4 bases and the J segment 6 bases; nucleotides outside the gene matches: 9.

CDR3 coding DNA: TGTGCCAGCAGCGCCCGGGAGGGTGAGCAGTTCTTC. This translates into CASSAREGEQFF. This sequence joins TRBV9 and TRBJ2-1; TRBD2 aligns across 8 bases. CDR3 length: 12 residues. V shed 3 bases, J shed 9 bases, and the junction held 2 bases outside the gene matches. Germline values: CDR1 SGDLS, CDR2 YYNGEE.

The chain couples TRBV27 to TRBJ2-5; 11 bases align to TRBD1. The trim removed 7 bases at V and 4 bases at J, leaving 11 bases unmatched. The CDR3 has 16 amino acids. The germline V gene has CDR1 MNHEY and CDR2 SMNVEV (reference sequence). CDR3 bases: TGTGCCAGCACCGCTACCGGGACAGGGGGTGGAGAGACCCAGTACTTC. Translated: CASTATGTGGGETQYF.

The CDR3 nucleotides are TGTGCCAGCAGCTTAGAGGGGACAGGGGTAGCGCAGTACTTC. It specifies CASSLEGTGVAQYF. The chain is built from TRBV7-6 and TRBJ2-4, with 10 bases that match TRBD1. CDR1 is SGHVS and CDR2 is FNYEAQ in the germline V gene. The CDR3 runs 14 residues. Trimming cost V 1 base and J 13 bases; bases outside gene matches: 7.

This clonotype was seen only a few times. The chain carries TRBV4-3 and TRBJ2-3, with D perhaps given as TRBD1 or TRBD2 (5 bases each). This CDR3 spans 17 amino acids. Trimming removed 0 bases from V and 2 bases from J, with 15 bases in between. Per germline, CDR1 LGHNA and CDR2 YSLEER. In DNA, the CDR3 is TGCGCCAGCAGCCAAGATCGGTCGGGACCCATCACAGATACGCAGTATTTT. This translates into CASSQDRSGPITDTQYF.

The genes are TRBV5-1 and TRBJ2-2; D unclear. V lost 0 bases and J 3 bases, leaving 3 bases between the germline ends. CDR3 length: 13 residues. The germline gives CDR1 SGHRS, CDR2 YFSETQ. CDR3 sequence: CASSLAHTGELFF. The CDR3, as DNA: TGCGCCAGCAGCTTGGCCCACACCGGGGAGCTGTTTTTT.

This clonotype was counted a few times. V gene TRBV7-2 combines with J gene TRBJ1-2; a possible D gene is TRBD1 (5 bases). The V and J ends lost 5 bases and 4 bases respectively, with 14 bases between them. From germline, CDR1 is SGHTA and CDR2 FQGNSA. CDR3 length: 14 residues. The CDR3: CASSPRRGGYGYTF. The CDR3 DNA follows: TGTGCCAGCAGCCCAAGGCGGGGGGGCTATGGCTACACCTTC.

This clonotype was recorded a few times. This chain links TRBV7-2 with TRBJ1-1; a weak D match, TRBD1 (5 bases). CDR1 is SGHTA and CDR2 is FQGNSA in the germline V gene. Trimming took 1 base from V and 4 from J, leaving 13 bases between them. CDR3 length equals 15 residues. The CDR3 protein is CASSLGSGMATEAFF. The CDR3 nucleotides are TGTGCCAGCAGCTTAGGTTCAGGGATGGCCACTGAAGCTTTCTTT.

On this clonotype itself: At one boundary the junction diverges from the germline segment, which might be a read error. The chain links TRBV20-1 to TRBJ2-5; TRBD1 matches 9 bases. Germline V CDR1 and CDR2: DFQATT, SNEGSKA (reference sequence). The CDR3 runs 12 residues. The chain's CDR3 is CGAVGTGETQYF. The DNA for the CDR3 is TGCGGTGCCGTCGGGACAGGGGAGACCCAGTACTTC.

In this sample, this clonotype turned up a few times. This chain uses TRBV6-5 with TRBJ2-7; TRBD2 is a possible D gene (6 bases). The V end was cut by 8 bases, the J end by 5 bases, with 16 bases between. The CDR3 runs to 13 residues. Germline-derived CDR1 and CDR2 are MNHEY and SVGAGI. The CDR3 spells CASHGGRSNEQYF. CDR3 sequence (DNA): TGTGCCAGCCATGGGGGGAGATCAAACGAGCAGTACTTC.

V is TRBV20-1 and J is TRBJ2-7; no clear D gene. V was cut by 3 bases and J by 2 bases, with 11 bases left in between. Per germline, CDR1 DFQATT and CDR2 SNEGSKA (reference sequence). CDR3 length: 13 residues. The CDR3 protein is CSASPEITYEQYF. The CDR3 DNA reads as TGCAGTGCTAGCCCGGAAATAACCTACGAGCAGTACTTC.

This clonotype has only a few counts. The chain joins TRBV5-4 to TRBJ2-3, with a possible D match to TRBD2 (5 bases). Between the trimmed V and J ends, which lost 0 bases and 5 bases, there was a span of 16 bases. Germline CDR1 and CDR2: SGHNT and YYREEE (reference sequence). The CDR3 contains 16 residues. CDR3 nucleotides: TGTGCCAGCAGCTTGGGGCCGGGGTTAGGAGGAGATACGCAGTATTTT. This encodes CASSLGPGLGGDTQYF.

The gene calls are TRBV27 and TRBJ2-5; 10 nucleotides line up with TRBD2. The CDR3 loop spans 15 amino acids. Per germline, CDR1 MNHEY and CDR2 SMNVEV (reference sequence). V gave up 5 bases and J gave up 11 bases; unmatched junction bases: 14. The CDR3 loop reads CASSTGTSELNEQYF. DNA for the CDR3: TGTGCCAGCAGTACCGGGACTAGCGAGCTTAATGAGCAGTACTTC.

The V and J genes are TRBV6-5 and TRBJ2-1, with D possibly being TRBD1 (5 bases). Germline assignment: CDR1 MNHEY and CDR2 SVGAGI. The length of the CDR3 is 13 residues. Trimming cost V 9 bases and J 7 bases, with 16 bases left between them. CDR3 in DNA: TGTGCCAGTTCAATCTTCAGGGAAAATGAGCAGTTCTTC. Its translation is CASSIFRENEQFF.

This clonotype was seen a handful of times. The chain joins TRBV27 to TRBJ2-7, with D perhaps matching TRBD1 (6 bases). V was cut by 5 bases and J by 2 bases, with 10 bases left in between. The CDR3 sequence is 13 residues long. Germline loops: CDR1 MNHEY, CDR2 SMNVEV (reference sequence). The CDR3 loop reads CASSASGAYEQYF. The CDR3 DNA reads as TGTGCCAGCAGTGCCTCAGGGGCCTACGAGCAGTACTTC.

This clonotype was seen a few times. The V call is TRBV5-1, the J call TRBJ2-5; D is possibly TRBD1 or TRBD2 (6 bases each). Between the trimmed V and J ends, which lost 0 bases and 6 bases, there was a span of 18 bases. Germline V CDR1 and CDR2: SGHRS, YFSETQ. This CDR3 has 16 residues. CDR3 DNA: TGCGCCAGCAGCTTGGGCGTAGGGGGAGGCGTGAAGACCCAGTACTTC. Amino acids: CASSLGVGGGVKTQYF.

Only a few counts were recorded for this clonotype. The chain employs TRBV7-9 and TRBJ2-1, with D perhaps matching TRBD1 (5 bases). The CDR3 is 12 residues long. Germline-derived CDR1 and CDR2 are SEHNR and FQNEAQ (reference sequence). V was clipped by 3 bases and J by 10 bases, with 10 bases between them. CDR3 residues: CASSFSGWEQFF. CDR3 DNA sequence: TGTGCCAGCAGCTTTTCAGGGTGGGAGCAGTTCTTC.

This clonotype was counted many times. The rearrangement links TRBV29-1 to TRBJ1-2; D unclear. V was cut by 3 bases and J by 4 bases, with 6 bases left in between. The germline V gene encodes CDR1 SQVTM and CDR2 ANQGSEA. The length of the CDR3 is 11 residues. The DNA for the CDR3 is TGCAGCGTTGACAGGATCTATGGCTACACCTTC. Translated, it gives CSVDRIYGYTF.

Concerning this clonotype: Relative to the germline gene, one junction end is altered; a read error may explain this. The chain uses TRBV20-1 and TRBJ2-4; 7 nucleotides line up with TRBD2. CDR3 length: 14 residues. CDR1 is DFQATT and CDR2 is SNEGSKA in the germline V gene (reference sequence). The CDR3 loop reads CSARLGGTKNIQNF. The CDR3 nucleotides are TGCAGTGCTAGATTGGGGGGGACCAAAAACATTCAGAACTTC.

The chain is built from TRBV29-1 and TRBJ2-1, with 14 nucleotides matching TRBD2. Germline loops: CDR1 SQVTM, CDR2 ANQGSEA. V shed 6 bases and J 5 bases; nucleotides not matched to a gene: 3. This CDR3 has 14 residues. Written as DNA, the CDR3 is TGCAGCGTCCGGACTAGCGGGAGGCACAATGAGCAGTTCTTC. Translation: CSVRTSGRHNEQFF.

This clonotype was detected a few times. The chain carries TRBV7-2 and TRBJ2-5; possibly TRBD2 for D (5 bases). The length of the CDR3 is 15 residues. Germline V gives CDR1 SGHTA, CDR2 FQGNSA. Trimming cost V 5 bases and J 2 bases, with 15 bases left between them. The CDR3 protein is CASSRLPAGQETQYF. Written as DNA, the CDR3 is TGTGCCAGCAGCCGACTACCGGCGGGTCAAGAGACCCAGTACTTC.